The 16 T cell receptor beta chains given below trace back to one sample, sequenced in a study of blood T cell repertoires in COVID-19. The method was immunoSEQ multiplex PCR; TCRdb's version includes in-frame clones alone and lacks a portion of them. This table has some 27,000 clones, approximately 76% appearing once. Sequenced material: peripheral blood. The source of these receptors is a man between 65 and 85 years old with acute or convalescent COVID-19.

This clone was seen a few times. This rearrangement joins TRBV12-3 or TRBV12-4 to TRBJ1-1, with a tentative D call TRBD1 (5 bases). The ends were cut back, 8 bases at V and 2 bases at J, with 12 bases in the middle. The CDR3 loop spans 13 amino acids. CDR3 sequence: CASSAGPNTEAFF. CDR3 nucleotides: TGTGCCAGCTCGGCGGGGCCTAACACTGAAGCTTTCTTT.

The genes are TRBV7-3 and TRBJ2-7; 12 nucleotides agree with TRBD2. With V trimmed by 7 bases and J by 2 bases, 6 bases remained unmatched. Per germline, CDR1 SGHTA and CDR2 FQGTGA. This CDR3 is 15 amino acids long. CDR3 coding DNA: TGTGCCAGCAAACTAGCGGGAGGACCAACCTACGAGCAGTACTTC. Its protein product is CASKLAGGPTYEQYF.

The V and J genes are TRBV7-2 and TRBJ2-7; perhaps TRBD1 as D (6 bases). The germline V gene has CDR1 SGHTA and CDR2 FQGNSA. This CDR3 has 14 amino acids. The germline V and J ends were trimmed by 5 bases and 2 bases, with 13 bases remaining between them. In DNA form, the CDR3 reads TGTGCCAGCAGCCTTTCTAACAGGGCCTACGAGCAGTACTTC. It translates to CASSLSNRAYEQYF.

V gene TRBV11-2 combines with J gene TRBJ2-3; a possible D gene is TRBD2 (6 bases). This CDR3 region has 15 residues. Trimming stripped 5 bases from V and 2 bases from J, with 14 bases between. From germline, CDR1 is SGHAT and CDR2 FQNNGV. CDR3 protein: CASSMPGLLTDTQYF. Written as DNA, the CDR3 is TGTGCCAGCAGCATGCCGGGACTTCTCACAGATACGCAGTATTTT.

The gene calls are TRBV19 and TRBJ1-3; a possible D gene is TRBD1 (5 bases). CDR3 size: 13 residues. CDR1 is LNHDA, CDR2 SQIVND, per germline (reference sequence). Trimming shortened V by 6 bases and J by 1 base, and 7 bases separated the two germline ends. The CDR3 protein is CASSRVSGNTIYF. DNA of the CDR3: TGTGCCAGTAGCAGGGTGTCTGGAAACACCATATATTTT.

The chain joins TRBV29-1 to TRBJ1-2; 7 bases fit TRBD1. This CDR3 spans 11 amino acids. Germline V gene lookup returns CDR1 SQVTM and CDR2 ANQGSEA. Here the CDR3 DNA reads TGCAGAGGGGGCGGCTCGGATGGCTACACCTTC. Protein: CRGGGSDGYTF.

The chain is built from TRBV2 and TRBJ2-7, with D possibly being TRBD1 (6 bases). The germline gives CDR1 SNHLY, CDR2 FYNNEI. The CDR3 is made up of 15 amino acids. The germline V and J ends were trimmed by 0 bases and 6 bases, with 15 bases remaining between them. CDR3 DNA: TGTGCCAGCAGTGAAGCGCTTGGGACATGGGTCGAGCAGTACTTC. Its translation: CASSEALGTWVEQYF.

This chain joins TRBV6-5 and TRBJ2-3; a weak D match, TRBD1 (6 bases). Germline loops: CDR1 MNHEY, CDR2 SVGAGI. The CDR3 has 14 amino acids. Trimming stripped 4 bases from V and 6 bases from J, with 14 bases between. As DNA, the CDR3 is TGTGCCAGCAGTTGGGGGCCGGGGATGGATACGCAGTATTTT. It encodes CASSWGPGMDTQYF.

The chain uses TRBV7-2 and TRBJ2-1, with D possibly TRBD2 on 6 matching bases. CDR1 is SGHTA, CDR2 FQGNSA, per germline. CDR3 length: 14 residues. Trimming cost V 1 base and J 9 bases, with 13 bases left between them. CDR3 bases: TGTGCCAGCAGCTTAGTGGGTAGGGAGGCTGAGCAGTTCTTC. Its translation is CASSLVGREAEQFF.

This clone was recorded a few times. The chain joins TRBV5-5 to TRBJ2-7; perhaps TRBD1 as D (5 bases). V was shortened by 0 bases and J by 5 bases, with 15 bases between the two germline ends. Looked up from germline, CDR1 is SGHKS and CDR2 is YYEKEE (reference sequence). This CDR3 is built from 15 residues. The CDR3 is CASSLVGGAFDEQYF. The CDR3 coding sequence is TGTGCCAGCAGCTTGGTTGGTGGGGCCTTCGACGAGCAGTACTTC.

This clone was seen once. The chain has TRBV18 and TRBJ2-2; D gene ambiguous. V lost 0 bases to trimming and J lost 5 bases, with 7 bases between them. The CDR3 covers 14 residues. CDR1 and CDR2 (germline): KGHSH, LQKENI. CDR3 sequence reads: CASSPPVTTGELFF. The CDR3 coding sequence is TGTGCCAGCTCACCACCGGTGACAACCGGGGAGCTGTTTTTT.

The J gene is TRBJ2-3, the V gene TRBV18; 12 nucleotides agree with TRBD2. Trimming removed 1 base from V and 2 bases from J; junction bases left unmatched: 7. Per the germline V gene, CDR1 is KGHSH and CDR2 is LQKENI. This CDR3 is 18 amino acids long. Here the CDR3 reads CASSPLGLAGTSTDTQYF. For the CDR3, the DNA is TGTGCCAGCTCACCACTTGGACTAGCGGGGACCTCCACAGATACGCAGTATTTT.

The gene calls are TRBV7-3 and TRBJ2-7; D is possibly TRBD2 (7 bases). The CDR3 is 15 amino acids. The germline gives CDR1 SGHTA, CDR2 FQGTGA. Trimming removed 5 bases at V and 0 bases at J, with 14 bases between. CDR3 sequence (DNA): TGTGCCAGCAGCCCGGGGGGCTCCTTCTCCTACGAGCAGTACTTC. It encodes CASSPGGSFSYEQYF.

This chain uses TRBV7-3 with TRBJ1-1; 10 bases are shared with TRBD1. This CDR3 contains 14 residues. Germline CDR1 reads SGHTA; CDR2 reads FQGTGA. Trimming removed 5 bases from V and 4 bases from J; junction bases left unmatched: 4. CDR3 in amino acids: CASSRGTGATEAFF. CDR3 DNA sequence: TGTGCCAGCAGCAGAGGGACAGGGGCCACTGAAGCTTTCTTT.

This clone was picked up one time. The chain combines TRBV29-1 with TRBJ1-4; TRBD1 agrees at 9 bases. The CDR3 runs to 13 residues. CDR1 and CDR2 from the germline V gene are SQVTM and ANQGSEA. Trimming cost V 6 bases and J 5 bases; bases outside gene matches: 4. CDR3 amino acids: CSVSGTGNEKLFF. For the CDR3, the DNA is TGCAGCGTCTCCGGGACAGGGAATGAAAAACTGTTTTTT.

V usage is TRBV4-2 and J usage is TRBJ2-2; 7 bases are a match to TRBD2. CDR1 and CDR2 from the germline V gene are LGHNA and YNFKEQ. The CDR3 contains 18 residues. J lost 1 base, V lost 0 bases, and 8 bases had no gene match. CDR3 sequence: CASSQDRRLAVNTGELFF. The CDR3 coding sequence is TGTGCCAGCAGCCAAGATCGGAGGCTAGCGGTGAACACCGGGGAGCTGTTTTTT.